This TCR beta chain was identified in a study of blood T cells in healthy people across ages. Study-level information: Per two T cells, template switching captured roughly one barcoded beta molecule. Study results and limitations: Roughly linearly, TCR beta diversity per million T cells fell as age increased.

Notes on this clonotype: The antigen remains unidentified. This may stem from a read error, because a much larger clone lies one nucleotide away.

A second PCR of 7 to 11 cycles used a sample-barcoded 5' primer and a J-beta primer mix. MiXCR was run by TCRdb on the 5' RACE reads, yielding one entry per CDR3 protein. In the table there are more than 750,000 distinct CDR3 sequences, around 29% of which are singletons. RNA extraction gave at least 5.5 micrograms of total RNA per sample. The CDR3 is 15 amino acids. V lost 8 bases, J lost 11 bases, and 19 bases stayed unmatched. Germline-derived CDR1 and CDR2 are LNHDA and SQIVND (reference sequence). These data were likewise used in another study, on T cells of mothers and their children.

Source material: blood. The chain carries TRBV19 and TRBJ2-5; the match to TRBD1 covers 8 bases. This clonotype was sampled from a woman aged 40 to 50 in good health. The CDR3 is CASQKVAGGYNEQYF. CDR3 in DNA: TGTGCCAGTCAAAAGGTGGCAGGGGGCTATAATGAGCAGTACTTC.